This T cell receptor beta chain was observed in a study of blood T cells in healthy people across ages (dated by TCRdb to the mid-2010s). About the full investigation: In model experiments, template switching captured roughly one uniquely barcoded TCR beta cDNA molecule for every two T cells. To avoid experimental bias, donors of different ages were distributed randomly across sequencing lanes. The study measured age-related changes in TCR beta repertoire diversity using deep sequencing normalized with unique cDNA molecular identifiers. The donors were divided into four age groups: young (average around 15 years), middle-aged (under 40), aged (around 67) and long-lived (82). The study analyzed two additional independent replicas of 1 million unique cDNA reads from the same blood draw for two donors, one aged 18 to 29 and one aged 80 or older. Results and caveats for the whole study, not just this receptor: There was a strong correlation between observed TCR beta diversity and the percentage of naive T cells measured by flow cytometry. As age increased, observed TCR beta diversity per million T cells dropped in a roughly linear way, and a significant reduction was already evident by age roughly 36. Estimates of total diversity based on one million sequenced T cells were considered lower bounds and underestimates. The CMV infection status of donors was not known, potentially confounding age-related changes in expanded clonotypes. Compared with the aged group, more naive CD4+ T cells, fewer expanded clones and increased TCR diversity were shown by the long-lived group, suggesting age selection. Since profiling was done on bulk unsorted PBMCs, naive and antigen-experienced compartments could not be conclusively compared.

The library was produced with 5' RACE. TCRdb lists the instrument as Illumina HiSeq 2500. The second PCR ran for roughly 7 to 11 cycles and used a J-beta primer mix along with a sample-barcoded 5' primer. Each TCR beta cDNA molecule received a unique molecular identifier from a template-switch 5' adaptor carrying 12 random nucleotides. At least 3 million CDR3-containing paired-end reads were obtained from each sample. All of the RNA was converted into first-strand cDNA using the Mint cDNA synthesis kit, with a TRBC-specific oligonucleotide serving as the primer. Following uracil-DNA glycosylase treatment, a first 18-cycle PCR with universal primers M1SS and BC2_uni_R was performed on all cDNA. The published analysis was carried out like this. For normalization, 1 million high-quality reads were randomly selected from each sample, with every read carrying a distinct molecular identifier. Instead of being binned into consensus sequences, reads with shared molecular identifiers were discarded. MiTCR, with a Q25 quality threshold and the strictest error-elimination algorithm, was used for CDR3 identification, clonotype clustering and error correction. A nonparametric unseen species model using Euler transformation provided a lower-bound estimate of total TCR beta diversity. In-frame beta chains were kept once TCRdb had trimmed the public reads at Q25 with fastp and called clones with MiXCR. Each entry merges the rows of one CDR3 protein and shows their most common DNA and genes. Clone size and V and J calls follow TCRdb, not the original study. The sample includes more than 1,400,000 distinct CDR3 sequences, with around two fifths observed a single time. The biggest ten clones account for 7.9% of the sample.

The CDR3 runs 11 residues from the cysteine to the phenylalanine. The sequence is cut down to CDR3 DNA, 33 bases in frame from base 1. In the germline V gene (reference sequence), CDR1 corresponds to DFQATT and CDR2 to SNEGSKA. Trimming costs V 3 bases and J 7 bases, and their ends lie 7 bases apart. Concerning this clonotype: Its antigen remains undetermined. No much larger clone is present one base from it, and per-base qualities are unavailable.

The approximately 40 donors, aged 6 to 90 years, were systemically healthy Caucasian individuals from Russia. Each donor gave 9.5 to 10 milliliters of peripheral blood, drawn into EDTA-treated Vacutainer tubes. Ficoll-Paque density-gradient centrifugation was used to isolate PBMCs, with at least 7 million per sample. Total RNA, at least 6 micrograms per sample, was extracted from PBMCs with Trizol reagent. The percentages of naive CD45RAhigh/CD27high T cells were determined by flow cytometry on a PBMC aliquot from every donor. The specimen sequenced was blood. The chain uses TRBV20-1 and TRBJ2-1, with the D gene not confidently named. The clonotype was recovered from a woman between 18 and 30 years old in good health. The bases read TGCAGTGCTAGTCCTAAGAATGAGCAGTTCTTC. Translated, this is CSASPKNEQFF.